The 18 T cell receptor beta chains given below trace back to one sample, sequenced in a study of T cell repertoires in cytomegalovirus infection. TCRdb re-called the reads with MiXCR, one entry per CDR3 protein. The sample yields 630,000 or so distinct CDR3 sequences, 24% seen once. The sample consisted of CD8+ T cells from PBMCs. The receptors were gathered from a human donor in good health (CMV status not recorded). Some clones in this sample may be carry-over from other donors' samples.

The chain has TRBV20-1 and TRBJ1-2, with D unresolved. The CDR3 covers 12 residues. Per germline, CDR1 DFQATT and CDR2 SNEGSKA (reference sequence). V lost 6 bases to trimming and J lost 4 bases, with 12 bases between them. CDR3 sequence (DNA): TGCAGTGCAAGCAGACCCCGCTATGGCTACACCTTC. This gives the protein CSASRPRYGYTF.

There are many counts of this clonotype. The chain joins TRBV7-2 to TRBJ2-3, with 7 bases fitting TRBD2. The CDR3 is made up of 15 amino acids. The V gene's germline CDR1 is SGHTA and CDR2 FQGNSA. V was pared by 4 bases and J by 6 bases, with 10 bases of the junction left unmatched. CDR3 sequence reads: CASSSKGLPLDTQYF. As DNA, the CDR3 is TGTGCCAGCAGCTCCAAGGGACTACCACTGGATACGCAGTATTTT.

This clonotype was seen a few times. The chain has TRBV28 and TRBJ2-2; 9 bases line up with TRBD2. Germline V gene lookup returns CDR1 MDHEN and CDR2 SYDVKM. Trimming at V came to 5 bases and at J to 6 bases, leaving 10 bases not matched to a gene. This CDR3 has 16 residues. For the CDR3, the DNA is TGTGCCAGCAGTACCACCGGGACTAGCTTGGCCGGGGAGCTGTTTTTT. As protein: CASSTTGTSLAGELFF.

On this clonotype itself: This may be a read error: a much more frequent sequence differs by one nucleotide. The CDR3 does not close with the conserved phenylalanine or tryptophan, likely indicating a read error. The chain uses TRBV10-3 and TRBJ2-5; 7 bases line up with TRBD1. J gave up 2 bases and V 6 bases, and 3 bases lay outside the gene matches. CDR3 size: 13 residues. Looked up from germline, CDR1 is ENHRY and CDR2 is SYGVKD. CDR3 loop: CAIRPGQQETQYS. As DNA, the CDR3 is TGTGCCATCAGACCGGGACAGCAAGAGACCCAGTACTCC.

Notes on this clonotype: Being one base from a much bigger clone, this may be a read error. The rearrangement joins TRBV7-2 to TRBJ2-1, with 10 bases identical to TRBD2. CDR3 length: 16 residues. Germline CDR1 SGHTA, CDR2 FQGNSA. CDR3 loop: CVSSLALAGFLHEQFF. Written as DNA, the CDR3 is TGTGTCAGCAGCTTAGCACTAGCGGGGTTCTTGCATGAGCAGTTCTTC.

The table lists this clonotype with many counts. DNA for the CDR3: TGTGCCAGCAGCTTAGCGGGTATACGGGGGAGGGGAACTGAAGCTTTCTTT. This codes for CASSLAGIRGRGTEAFF. The gene calls are TRBV7-2 and TRBJ1-1; D may be TRBD1 (5 bases). CDR1 and CDR2 (germline): SGHTA, FQGNSA. V was trimmed by 0 bases and J by 5 bases, leaving 19 bases between them. CDR3 size: 17 residues.

The genes are TRBV29-1 and TRBJ1-1, with D maybe TRBD1 (5 bases). CDR3 size: 13 residues. The V end was cut by 5 bases, the J end by 10 bases, with 20 bases between. Germline V lookup: CDR1 SQVTM, CDR2 ANQGSEA. DNA for the CDR3: TGCAGCGTTCCCTGGGGGGTGGATACAGTAGCTTTCTTT. It specifies CSVPWGVDTVAFF.

This clonotype was seen at least ten times. V gene TRBV7-8 combines with J gene TRBJ2-2; a possible D gene is TRBD2 (5 bases). V gave up 6 bases and J gave up 7 bases, with 9 bases separating them. The germline V gene encodes CDR1 SGHVS and CDR2 FQNEAQ. CDR3 length equals 12 residues. The CDR3 DNA is TGTGCCAGCAGGATGGCGGGCGGGGAGCTGTTTTTT. Protein: CASRMAGGELFF.

The sample holds many counts of this clonotype. The CDR3 nucleotides are TGTGCCAGCAGCTTAGATGGAATCGCCCGGGACACCATATATTTT. Its translation: CASSLDGIARDTIYF. The V gene is TRBV11-2, the J gene TRBJ1-3; the D is unclear. Per germline, CDR1 SGHAT and CDR2 FQNNGV. V was cut by 0 bases and J by 8 bases, with 14 bases left in between. The CDR3 loop spans 15 amino acids.

This sequence joins TRBV5-4 and TRBJ2-5; D possibly uses TRBD1 or TRBD2 (5 bases each). The CDR3 spans 15 residues. The germline V gene has CDR1 SGHNT and CDR2 YYREEE (reference sequence). Trimming pared 1 base from V and 1 base from J, leaving 11 bases between. In DNA, the CDR3 is TGTGCCAGCAGCTTGTATCCCGGGGCCCAAGAGACCCAGTACTTC. Protein product: CASSLYPGAQETQYF.

This clonotype was counted at least ten times. This sequence joins TRBV6-4 and TRBJ2-1; 13 bases line up with TRBD2. The germline CDR1 and CDR2 sequences are MRHNA and SNTAGT. Trimming took 5 bases from V and 6 from J; bases not matched to a gene: 7. CDR3 size: 16 residues. The CDR3 protein is CASSRSTSGGANEQFF. The CDR3 DNA follows: TGTGCCAGCAGTAGATCAACTAGCGGGGGGGCCAATGAGCAGTTCTTC.

This clonotype occurred a few times. The V gene is TRBV5-1, the J gene TRBJ2-7, with D tentatively TRBD1 or TRBD2 (5 bases each). V was trimmed by 4 bases and J by 2 bases, leaving 13 bases between them. The germline gives CDR1 SGHRS, CDR2 YFSETQ. The length of the CDR3 is 14 residues. The CDR3 DNA reads as TGCGCCAGCAGCGCCGGGACCCAGACCTACGAGCAGTACTTC. Protein product: CASSAGTQTYEQYF.

The chain is built from TRBV28 and TRBJ2-7; a possible D gene is TRBD1 (5 bases). Trimming left V 6 bases short and J 4 bases short, with 19 bases between. The CDR3 extends over 15 amino acids. The germline V gene encodes CDR1 MDHEN and CDR2 SYDVKM. As DNA, the CDR3 is TGTGCCAGCAGCGACCCAGGGTTGGGAAGGTACGAGCAGTACGTC. The encoded protein is CASSDPGLGRYEQYV.

As DNA, the CDR3 is TGTGCCAGCAGCTTACCCCCAGAGAACACCGGGGAGCTGTTTTTT. This encodes CASSLPPENTGELFF. The chain recombines TRBV7-9 with TRBJ2-2; D is undetermined. V was shortened by 2 bases and J by 1 base, with 8 bases between the two germline ends. The CDR3 sequence is 15 residues long. Germline V gene data show CDR1 as SEHNR and CDR2 as FQNEAQ (reference sequence). The variable domain in full, with the rest retrieved from reference TRBV7-9 and TRBJ2-2, is DTGVSQNPRHKITKRGQNVTFRCDPISEHNRLYWYRQTLGQGPEFLTYFQNEAQLEKSRLLSDRFSAERPKGSFSTLEIQRTEQGDSAMYLCASSLPPENTGELFFGEGSRLTVL.

V gene TRBV7-9 combines with J gene TRBJ2-5; a weak D match, TRBD1 (6 bases). Trimming took 5 bases from V and 2 from J, leaving 12 bases between them. The CDR3 spans 14 residues. Per germline, CDR1 SEHNR and CDR2 FQNEAQ (reference sequence). CDR3 in DNA: TGTGCCAGCAGCCGAAGCGGACAGCAAGAGACCCAGTACTTC. It translates to CASSRSGQQETQYF.

This clonotype occurred a few times. V gene TRBV6-4 combines with J gene TRBJ1-5; D gene unclear. V was pared by 4 bases and J by 3 bases, with 10 bases between. Germline CDR1 reads MRHNA; CDR2 reads SNTAGT. The CDR3 runs to 14 residues. The DNA of the CDR3 is TGTGCCAGCAGTGTGGATGGGTTCAATCAGCCCCAGCATTTT. This encodes CASSVDGFNQPQHF.

This clonotype was detected a few times. This chain links TRBV27 with TRBJ2-1; D is perhaps TRBD2 (6 bases). The CDR3 is 16 residues long. Germline assignment: CDR1 MNHEY and CDR2 SMNVEV (reference sequence). V was trimmed by 4 bases and J by 4 bases, leaving 17 bases between them. CDR3 nucleotides: TGTGCCAGCAGTTCAAGTCTCTTGGGGGGTTACAATGAGCAGTTCTTC. Its protein product is CASSSSLLGGYNEQFF.

This clonotype was found a few times. Here the CDR3 reads CSAREKGLAGGRYNEQFF. Written as DNA, the CDR3 is TGCAGTGCTAGAGAAAAGGGACTAGCGGGGGGGAGGTACAATGAGCAGTTCTTC. The rearrangement links TRBV20-1 to TRBJ2-1; 16 positions match TRBD2. Per the germline V gene, CDR1 is DFQATT and CDR2 is SNEGSKA (reference sequence). With 0 bases clipped from V and 4 bases from J, the junction kept 6 bases outside the gene matches. This CDR3 has 18 amino acids.